The next 20 T cell receptor beta chains were all read from a single sample in a study of Graves' ophthalmopathy and Graves' hyperthyroidism (dated by TCRdb to the late 2010s). Data came from an Illumina HiSeq 2000. For repertoire sequencing, the TCR beta CDR3 regions were amplified from RNA transcripts. A first-round RT-PCR used HTBI primers with the Qiagen OneStep RT-PCR kit, followed by a second-round multiplex PCR, size selection and purification. TCRdb cleaned the public reads at Q25 with fastp, built clones with MiXCR and kept in-frame beta chains. CDR3 protein sequences are deduplicated, and each keeps its most common genes and DNA. The sample table lists more than 300,000 distinct CDR3 sequences, 15% to 17% of them with a count of one. 5.5% to 7% of the sample comes from the top ten. The material sequenced was peripheral blood. These receptor sequences come from a woman aged 18-29 years with stable Graves' hyperthyroidism. Donor details come from another sample of the same person, matched by shared clones.

This clonotype has ten or more counts. The V call is TRBV19, the J call TRBJ1-1; D gene unclear. V shed 1 base and J shed 3 bases, with 6 bases lying between them. Germline V gene sequence: CDR1 LNHDA, CDR2 SQIVND (reference sequence). The CDR3 runs 13 residues. The CDR3 DNA reads as TGTGCCAGTAGTATAGGGGCGGACACTGAAGCTTTCTTT. Protein: CASSIGADTEAFF.

This clonotype was detected only a few times. The chain has TRBV4-2 and TRBJ1-2, with 10 bases identical to TRBD1. V gave up 0 bases and J gave up 5 bases; unmatched junction bases: 6. Germline V CDR1 and CDR2: LGHNA, YNFKEQ. The CDR3 spans 16 residues. CDR3 coding DNA: TGTGCCAGCAGCCAAGATCCCGGGGACAGGGGATATGGCTACACCTTC. Translation gives CASSQDPGDRGYGYTF.

This clonotype was counted ten times or more. CDR3 DNA: TGTGCCAGTAGTATTTCGCTCCTGAACACTGAAGCTTTCTTT. Encoded protein: CASSISLLNTEAFF. This rearrangement joins TRBV19 to TRBJ1-1; D gene unclear. Between the trimmed V and J ends, which lost 3 bases and 0 bases, there was a span of 8 bases. The CDR3 extends over 14 amino acids. Germline V gives CDR1 LNHDA, CDR2 SQIVND (reference sequence).

This clonotype was seen ten or more times. The chain joins TRBV12-3 or TRBV12-4 to TRBJ2-7; weak D call: TRBD1 (5 bases). This CDR3 has 17 residues. With 0 bases removed from V and 0 bases from J, the gap between germline ends came to 15 bases. CDR3 bases: TGTGCCAGCAGTTTAGCCTTATTAGGGGCCAGCTCCTACGAGCAGTACTTC. The encoded protein is CASSLALLGASSYEQYF.

Ten or more counts support this clonotype. The chain couples TRBV13 to TRBJ2-7; D unresolved. The germline gives CDR1 PRHDT, CDR2 FYEKMQ (reference sequence). The V and J ends lost 3 bases and 7 bases respectively, with 10 bases between them. The CDR3 spans 12 residues. CDR3 DNA sequence: TGTGCCAGCAGCTTCCCCATCGGGGAGCAGTACTTC. It translates to CASSFPIGEQYF.

This clonotype was counted a few times. This chain uses TRBV18 with TRBJ1-2; D is uncertain. This CDR3 region has 16 residues. Germline CDR1 is KGHSH and CDR2 is LQKENI. V lost 0 bases, J lost 0 bases, and 11 bases lay in between. CDR3 amino acids: CASSPPSGVANYGYTF. The CDR3 DNA reads as TGTGCCAGCTCACCACCGAGTGGAGTAGCTAACTATGGCTACACCTTC.

This clonotype was seen repeatedly, ten times or more. V gene TRBV29-1 combines with J gene TRBJ2-7; TRBD1 aligns across 8 bases. This CDR3 comprises 14 residues. Germline CDR1 is SQVTM and CDR2 is ANQGSEA. V shed 4 bases and J 0 bases; nucleotides not matched to a gene: 5. CDR3 DNA: TGCAGCGTTGGCAAGGACAGGGTCTCCTACGAGCAGTACTTC. Its translation is CSVGKDRVSYEQYF.

V is TRBV5-1 and J is TRBJ1-2; 8 positions match TRBD1. V trimming: 0 bases; J trimming: 12 bases; junction bases outside the gene matches: 4. In germline, CDR1 is SGHRS, CDR2 YFSETQ. This CDR3 region has 12 residues. The CDR3 nucleotides read TGCGCCAGCAGCTTGGGGGACAGGCTTCACACCTTC. The encoded protein is CASSLGDRLHTF.

This clonotype was counted ten times or more. The chain uses TRBV5-1 and TRBJ2-2; D perhaps matches TRBD1 (5 bases). Germline CDR1 is SGHRS and CDR2 is YFSETQ. This CDR3 has 15 residues. V dropped 3 bases and J dropped 4 bases, with 13 bases sitting between them. CDR3 bases: TGCGCCAGCAGCTCGGCAGGGCCCTCCACCGGGGAGCTGTTTTTT. The encoded protein is CASSSAGPSTGELFF.

This clonotype has at least ten counts. The chain uses TRBV4-1 and TRBJ2-5; 11 nucleotides align to TRBD1. Per the germline V gene, CDR1 is MGHRA and CDR2 is YSYEKL. J lost 3 bases, V lost 7 bases, and 4 bases had no gene match. The CDR3 has 14 residues. The CDR3 spells CASKQGQGEETQYF. The CDR3 bases are TGCGCCAGCAAACAGGGACAGGGGGAAGAGACCCAGTACTTC.

This clonotype was seen many times. The V call is TRBV19, the J call TRBJ1-5; D is possibly TRBD1 (6 bases). Trimming removed 2 bases at V and 6 bases at J, with 14 bases between. CDR3 length: 15 amino acids. Per germline, CDR1 LNHDA and CDR2 SQIVND (reference sequence). CDR3 bases: TGTGCCAGTAGTATAATTCGACAGGTTCTTCAGCCCCAGCATTTT. This gives the protein CASSIIRQVLQPQHF.

The rearrangement joins TRBV6-2 or TRBV6-3 to TRBJ2-7; the D is unclear. The CDR3 covers 13 residues. Deletions cut 4 bases from V and 0 bases from J, with 7 bases between. Germline V lookup: CDR1 MNHEY, CDR2 SVGEGT. The CDR3 coding sequence is TGTGCCAGCAGTTTATTAGGCTCCTACGAGCAGTACTTC. This sequence encodes CASSLLGSYEQYF.

This clonotype was seen at least ten times. V usage is TRBV6-2 or TRBV6-3 and J usage is TRBJ1-2; unclear D gene. The V end was cut by 7 bases, the J end by 4 bases, with 10 bases between. Germline V CDR1 and CDR2: MNHEY, SVGEGT. The CDR3 is 12 amino acids. The CDR3 protein is CASKVPGYGYTF. In nucleotides, the CDR3 is TGTGCCAGCAAAGTCCCGGGCTATGGCTACACCTTC.

This clonotype came up many times. The CDR3 nucleotides are TGTGCCACCAGCAGAGGTCATGAGACCCAGTACTTC. Protein sequence: CATSRGHETQYF. The chain uses TRBV15 and TRBJ2-5; no clear D. This CDR3 contains 12 residues. V lost 1 base to trimming and J lost 5 bases, with 5 bases between them. Germline loops: CDR1 LNHNV, CDR2 YYDKDF (reference sequence). Supplemented by reference TRBV15 and TRBJ2-5, the full variable domain reads DAMVIQNPRYQVTQFGKPVTLSCSQTLNHNVMYWYQQKSSQAPKLLFHYYDKDFNNEADTPDNFQSRRPNTSFCFLDIRSPGLGDTAMYLCATSRGHETQYFGPGTRLLVL.

The CDR3, as DNA: TGTGCCAGCAGTTTACAGCGGGGCTCCGTGCCCCAGTACTTC. Translating gives CASSLQRGSVPQYF. The chain recombines TRBV12-3 or TRBV12-4 with TRBJ2-5, with 7 bases fitting TRBD2. The CDR3 totals 14 residues. The V gene end was trimmed by 2 bases and the J gene end by 9 bases; junction bases not matched to a gene: 9.

This clonotype has just one count. The chain uses TRBV6-1 and TRBJ2-7, with D unclear. The V gene lost 4 bases and the J gene lost 7 bases, with 14 bases spanning the gap. Germline V lookup: CDR1 MNHNS, CDR2 SASEGT. The CDR3 length is 13 residues. This CDR3 reads CASSVENLWEQYF. In DNA, the CDR3 is TGTGCCAGCAGTGTGGAGAACCTTTGGGAGCAGTACTTC.

This clonotype was found many times. The chain employs TRBV6-1 and TRBJ2-5, with a possible D match to TRBD2 (7 bases). Between the trimmed V and J ends, which lost 8 bases and 4 bases, there was a span of 14 bases. CDR3 length equals 13 residues. Germline lookup yields CDR1 MNHNS and CDR2 SASEGT. In DNA, the CDR3 is TGTGCCAGCTCGGGGGGCCTGAGAGAGACCCAGTACTTC. Translation: CASSGGLRETQYF.

This clonotype was detected ten times or more. V gene TRBV6-1 combines with J gene TRBJ1-5; 7 positions agree with TRBD1. The CDR3 consists of 13 residues. V shed 5 bases, J shed 6 bases, and the junction held 4 bases outside the gene matches. The V gene's germline CDR1 is MNHNS and CDR2 SASEGT. The DNA for the CDR3 is TGTGCCAGCAGTCCGACAGGGAGTCAGCCCCAGCATTTT. It specifies CASSPTGSQPQHF.

The table lists this clonotype with many counts. Sequence at one end of the junction differs from germline and may be a read error. The chain joins TRBV5-1 to TRBJ1-1, with 9 bases matching TRBD1. This CDR3 has 13 residues. Germline CDR1 SGHRS, CDR2 YFSETQ. In DNA form, the CDR3 reads TGTGCCAGCAGCTGGGGACAGGGCACTGAAGCTTTCTTT. It codes for CASSWGQGTEAFF.

This clonotype was detected ten times or more. The rearrangement uses TRBV2 and TRBJ2-5; D might be TRBD2 (6 bases). The CDR3 length is 16 residues. Per germline, CDR1 SNHLY and CDR2 FYNNEI. V was clipped by 0 bases and J by 5 bases, with 16 bases between them. As DNA, the CDR3 is TGTGCCAGCAGTGAAGCGCTAATGGGAGGAGGGGAGACCCAGTACTTC. Translating gives CASSEALMGGGETQYF.